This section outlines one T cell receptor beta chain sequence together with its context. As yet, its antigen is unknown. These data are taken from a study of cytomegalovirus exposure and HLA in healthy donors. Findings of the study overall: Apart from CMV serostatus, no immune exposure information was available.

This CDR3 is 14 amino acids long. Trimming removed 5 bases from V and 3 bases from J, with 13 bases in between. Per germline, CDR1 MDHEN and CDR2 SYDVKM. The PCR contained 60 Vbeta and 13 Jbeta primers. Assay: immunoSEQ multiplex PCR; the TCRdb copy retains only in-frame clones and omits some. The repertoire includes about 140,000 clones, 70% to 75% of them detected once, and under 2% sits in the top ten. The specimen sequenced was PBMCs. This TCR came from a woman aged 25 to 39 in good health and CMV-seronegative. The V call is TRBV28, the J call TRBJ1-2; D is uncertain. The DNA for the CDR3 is TGTGCCAGCAGTAGTGCCACATCATACTATGGCTACACCTTC. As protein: CASSSATSYYGYTF.